Below are 10 T cell receptor beta chains sequenced from a single sample in a study of T cells expressing NK-cell markers. TCRdb re-called the 5' RACE reads and shows each CDR3 protein once, DNA omitted. The sample's table shows 200,000 to 300,000 distinct CDR3 sequences. Sequencing was done on a sample of blood T cells: a sorted CD56 or NKG2C T cell subset, CD4+ or CD8+ T cells, or bulk PBMC T cells (not recorded which). Receptors were obtained from a man aged 18 to 30 in good health.

The rearrangement uses TRBV6-1 and TRBJ2-4; the D call of TRBD1 rests on TCRdb alone, since no DNA is present to check it. This CDR3 is 14 amino acids long. Germline values: CDR1 MNHNS, CDR2 SASEGT. The CDR3 spells CATKTTGNRNIQYF.

This sequence joins TRBV11-2 and TRBJ1-3. The CDR3 loop spans 14 amino acids. Germline CDR1 reads SGHAT; CDR2 reads FQNNGV. CDR3 sequence: CASSLGPSGNTIYF.

The chain carries TRBV5-1 and TRBJ1-1; absent DNA, TCRdb's TRBD1 call cannot be checked. The length of the CDR3 is 16 residues. The germline V gene has CDR1 SGHRS and CDR2 YFSETQ. The CDR3 loop is CASSLRTGQRNTEAFF.

V and J are TRBV12-3 or TRBV12-4 and TRBJ2-4; with no DNA, the TCRdb D assignment of TRBD1 cannot be verified. The CDR3 extends over 12 amino acids. CDR3 in amino acids: CASQGTQNIQYF.

The chain is built from TRBV23-1 and TRBJ2-5; TCRdb gives TRBD1 as the D gene, but with no DNA this cannot be confirmed. TRBV23-1 is an open reading frame whose function is uncertain. The CDR3 has 15 amino acids. The CDR3: CASSQSGHAPETQYF.

This rearrangement joins TRBV12-3 or TRBV12-4 to TRBJ1-3. The CDR3 consists of 13 residues. The CDR3 loop is CASRREYRNTIYF.

V usage is TRBV7-3 and J usage is TRBJ1-1; no DNA is available, so the TRBD1 call from TCRdb remains unchecked. Germline V gives CDR1 SGHTA, CDR2 FQGTGA. The CDR3 has 15 amino acids. This CDR3 is CASSEYPTRRNRAFF.

CDR3 sequence reads: CASSPPEGYNEQFF. The chain couples TRBV18 to TRBJ2-1; TCRdb selects TRBD2, and the lack of DNA leaves this call unchecked. The CDR3 totals 14 residues. Germline assignment: CDR1 KGHSH and CDR2 LQKENI.

V usage is TRBV20-1 and J usage is TRBJ2-3; TCRdb designates TRBD1, a call that cannot be tested without DNA. Germline CDR1 reads DFQATT; CDR2 reads SNEGSKA (reference sequence). The CDR3 is 16 amino acids. Here the CDR3 reads CSARSRGTSSTDTQYF.

The CDR3 is CASSLIGTGASYEQYF. The chain uses TRBV7-9 and TRBJ2-7; absent DNA, TCRdb's TRBD1 call cannot be checked. In germline, CDR1 is SEHNR, CDR2 FQNEAQ (reference sequence). The CDR3 has 16 residues. Full variable domain (missing parts from reference TRBV7-9 and TRBJ2-7): DTGVSQNPRHKITKRGQNVTFRCDPISEHNRLYWYRQTLGQGPEFLTYFQNEAQLEKSRLLSDRFSAERPKGSFSTLEIQRTEQGDSAMYLCASSLIGTGASYEQYFGPGTRLTVT.